This T cell receptor (beta chain) was profiled in a study of metastatic and nonmetastatic thyroid tumors (dated by TCRdb to 2019 to 2021). Study-wide context: Repertoires from peripheral blood and from tumor or nodule tissue samples of malignant and benign thyroid patients were compared. Results the study describes overall, beyond this receptor: In both blood and tumor samples, TCR beta diversity was reported to be significantly higher in malignant tumors than in benign nodules.

This clone was seen more than once but under ten times. Its target antigen remains unknown. Base qualities are not provided; no much larger clone lies one nucleotide away. None of the patients had been given any treatment before thyroid surgery. Using T-cell receptor beta sequencing, the study looked back at clinical samples from patients collected from the early 2010s to the late 2010s. The protocol used for the library was PCR. The run used an Illumina HiSeq 4000. High-throughput sequencing was used to profile the TCR beta-chain CDR3 region of each patient. On the authors' methods: Drawing on CDR3 differences between clinicopathological groups, the researchers built a classifier meant to tell apart patients with distant-metastatic papillary thyroid cancer. The Shannon index was used to assess repertoire diversity, and the Morisita-Horn index was used to assess tumor-blood repertoire similarity. TCRdb reprocessed the public reads (quality trimming at Q25 with fastp, clone calling with MiXCR) and kept in-frame beta chains. TCRdb, rather than the study authors, made the V and J calls. In all, the sample holds 7,000 to 8,000 clones, and around 30% of those were seen once. The ten largest make up approximately 40% of the sample.

For CDR1 and CDR2, the germline V gene (reference sequence) lists MNHEY and SMNVEV. V lost 8 bases and J lost 7 bases; the stretch between them is 20 bases long. The CDR3 has 14 amino acids, counting the end cysteine and phenylalanine. The kept DNA is CDR3 alone, 42 bases in frame from the first base. Sequences were obtained from tumor tissue. The TCR sequence derives from a male donor with papillary thyroid cancer or a benign thyroid nodule (not recorded which). Some clones in this sample may be carry-over from other donors' samples. Rearrangement joined TRBV27 to TRBJ1-1; the D gene is perhaps TRBD1, on 5 matching bases. At the DNA level, the sequence is TGTGCCAGCGGGCGATCAGGGAAGCGGGGTGAAGCTTTCTTT. It codes for CASGRSGKRGEAFF.